This T cell receptor beta chain was sequenced in a study of cytomegalovirus exposure and HLA in healthy donors. Overall study results and limits: A later analysis found first-cohort TCR clusters tended to co-occur in the 90 to 150 validation repertoires. While the bulk of TCR sequences proved rare, some public TCRs turned up in many donors. Among TCR beta chains, those listed as cytomegalovirus-associated numbered over 150.

Regarding this clone: Its target is unknown.

Assay used: immunoSEQ multiplex PCR; TCRdb lists only in-frame clones, some missing. The sample holds some 240,000 clones, roughly 84% seen once. The study drew the donors from its approximately 110-subject validation cohort, separate from the roughly 700-subject first cohort. The CDR3 consists of 16 residues. V shed 5 bases, J shed 3 bases, and the junction held 7 bases outside the gene matches. Germline V CDR1 and CDR2: MDHEN, SYDVKM. Sequenced sample: PBMCs. V gene TRBV28 combines with J gene TRBJ1-2, with 12 bases identical to TRBD1. This TCR derives from a woman aged 18-29 years in good health and CMV-seropositive. CDR3 nucleotide sequence: TGTGCCAGCAGTGAACCCGGGACAGGGGGCTACTATGGCTACACCTTC. It codes for CASSEPGTGGYYGYTF.